The 27 T cell receptor beta chains below come from one sample, sequenced in a study of T cell repertoires in cytomegalovirus infection. TCRdb called the reads again in MiXCR, with one record for every CDR3 protein. The profile shows 500,000 to 600,000 distinct CDR3 sequences, 15% to 20% of them singletons. The sequenced material came from CD8+ T cells from PBMCs. These receptors were taken from a human donor in good health (CMV status not recorded). Some clones in this sample may be carry-over from other donors' samples.

V gene TRBV7-9 combines with J gene TRBJ2-7; D not resolved. The CDR3 is made up of 13 amino acids. CDR1 and CDR2 from the germline V gene are SEHNR and FQNEAQ (reference sequence). V lost 2 bases and J 7 bases, leaving 12 bases between the germline ends. The CDR3: CASSLHVGSEQYF. In DNA form, the CDR3 reads TGTGCCAGCAGCTTACATGTGGGGTCTGAGCAGTACTTC.

The rearrangement joins TRBV6-5 to TRBJ1-1; D is possibly TRBD1 (6 bases). CDR1 MNHEY and CDR2 SVGAGI come from the germline V gene. This CDR3 comprises 14 residues. Trimming stripped 4 bases from V and 1 base from J, with 10 bases between. In DNA, the CDR3 is TGTGCCAGCAGTTTCCTAGGGGGGAACACTGAAGCTTTCTTT. It is translated as CASSFLGGNTEAFF.

The rearrangement links TRBV5-4 to TRBJ2-7; D may be TRBD2 (7 bases). The CDR3 runs 15 residues. Deletions cut 3 bases from V and 1 base from J, with 14 bases between. Germline CDR1 and CDR2: SGHNT and YYREEE (reference sequence). The CDR3 here is CASSWEGGGSYEQYF. CDR3 bases: TGTGCCAGCAGCTGGGAGGGGGGAGGATCCTACGAGCAGTACTTC.

The J gene is TRBJ1-5, the V gene TRBV5-1, with D possibly TRBD1 on 6 matching bases. Per the germline V gene, CDR1 is SGHRS and CDR2 is YFSETQ. Between the trimmed V and J ends, which lost 0 bases and 9 bases, there was a span of 16 bases. The CDR3 is 15 amino acids. CDR3 DNA sequence: TGCGCCAGCAGCTTGGAGGGGGGTCCCTTGGGGCCCCAGCATTTT. It encodes CASSLEGGPLGPQHF. Drawing the rest from reference TRBV5-1 and TRBJ1-5, the complete variable domain is KAGVTQTPRYLIKTRGQQVTLSCSPISGHRSVSWYQQTPGQGLQFLFEYFSETQRNKGNFPGRFSGRQFSNSRSEMNVSTLELGDSALYLCASSLEGGPLGPQHFGDGTRLSIL.

This clonotype showed up many times. The chain couples TRBV20-1 to TRBJ2-1; 7 bases map to TRBD1. This CDR3 comprises 14 residues. Germline loops: CDR1 DFQATT, CDR2 SNEGSKA (reference sequence). Trimming took 2 bases from V and 5 from J; bases not matched to a gene: 6. As DNA, the CDR3 is TGCAGTGCTAGATCCGGGACAGAAAACAATGAGCAGTTCTTC. Its translation is CSARSGTENNEQFF.

The chain joins TRBV10-3 to TRBJ2-2, with 10 bases fitting TRBD2. The CDR3 length is 14 residues. After removal of 5 bases from V and 3 bases from J, the junction contained 0 bases not matched to a gene. CDR1 and CDR2 from the germline V gene are ENHRY and SYGVKD. In DNA, the CDR3 is TGTGCCATCAGTAGCGGGAGGGACACCGGGGAGCTGTTTTTT. This gives the protein CAISSGRDTGELFF.

V usage is TRBV9 and J usage is TRBJ2-1; a possible D gene is TRBD2 (5 bases). Germline CDR1 is SGDLS and CDR2 is YYNGEE. Trimming pared 3 bases from V and 4 bases from J, leaving 14 bases between. There are 15 residues in the CDR3. The CDR3 region has the DNA TGTGCCAGCAGCGGTCGGACTGGTGCTTACAATGAGCAGTTCTTC. Protein product: CASSGRTGAYNEQFF.

This clonotype was seen at least ten times. V is TRBV7-9 and J is TRBJ1-5, with D uncertain. V was shortened by 4 bases and J by 6 bases, with 10 bases between the two germline ends. Germline loops: CDR1 SEHNR, CDR2 FQNEAQ (reference sequence). The CDR3 has 13 residues. The CDR3 nucleotides are TGTGCCAGCAGCTCGGAGGGTTTTCAGCCCCAGCATTTT. This encodes CASSSEGFQPQHF.

The J gene is TRBJ2-5, the V gene TRBV5-8; 12 bases fit TRBD2. There are 16 residues in the CDR3. Germline CDR1 SGHTS, CDR2 YDEGEE. V lost 4 bases, J lost 4 bases, and 8 bases stayed unmatched. CDR3 loop: CASSPGLAGTRETQYF. Here the CDR3 DNA reads TGTGCCAGCAGCCCCGGACTAGCGGGGACAAGAGAGACCCAGTACTTC.

Only a few counts were recorded for this clonotype. J is TRBJ2-7 and V is TRBV6-6; TRBD1 agrees at 7 bases. From germline, CDR1 is MNHNY and CDR2 SVGAGI (reference sequence). The CDR3 has 14 amino acids. The J segment lost 2 bases and the V segment lost 11 bases, leaving 12 bases of the junction unmatched. This CDR3 reads CAARDSTKPYEQYF. The CDR3 nucleotides read TGTGCCGCACGGGACAGCACAAAACCCTACGAGCAGTACTTC.

At least ten counts were recorded for this clonotype. The chain has TRBV6-5 and TRBJ2-1, with D hard to call. The V gene's germline CDR1 is MNHEY and CDR2 SVGAGI. The V end was cut by 0 bases, the J end by 6 bases, with 15 bases between. The CDR3 is made up of 16 amino acids. The CDR3 loop is CASSYSLSRSANEQFF. The CDR3 DNA is TGTGCCAGCAGTTACTCACTCAGCAGGTCAGCCAATGAGCAGTTCTTC.

About this clonotype itself: Because the CDR3 is missing its conserved closing phenylalanine or tryptophan, this is likely a read error. The limits of the CDR3 on the DNA are not certain, so only TCRdb's listed CDR3 is given. CDR3: CASSPSGGGSSYNEQLL. The rearrangement joins TRBV12-3 or TRBV12-4 to TRBJ2-1; the tabulated D call, TRBD1, remains unverified against the DNA. The CDR3 extends over 17 residues, inclusive of both ends.

The chain couples TRBV12-3 or TRBV12-4 to TRBJ1-6; no firm D call. This CDR3 contains 17 residues. The V end lost 5 bases, the J end lost 8 bases, and 22 bases lay between the germline ends. The CDR3 nucleotides are TGTGCCAGCAGTCTCTCCCTAGGACTTCCGAGCGATTCACCCCTCCACTTT. Translating it yields CASSLSLGLPSDSPLHF.

This clonotype has at least ten counts. The chain carries TRBV7-9 and TRBJ2-1; 10 nucleotides line up with TRBD2. CDR3 length equals 14 residues. Per germline, CDR1 SEHNR and CDR2 FQNEAQ (reference sequence). With V trimmed by 8 bases and J by 12 bases, 13 bases remained unmatched. The CDR3 is CASFSGLAAGGQFF. The CDR3 DNA reads as TGTGCCAGCTTCTCCGGACTAGCGGCGGGCGGGCAGTTCTTC.

This clonotype was observed many times. V is TRBV6-1 and J is TRBJ1-1; D is unclear. Germline lookup yields CDR1 MNHNS and CDR2 SASEGT. The CDR3 totals 14 residues. Trimming shortened V by 2 bases and J by 0 bases, and 7 bases separated the two germline ends. CDR3 residues: CASSESTLNTEAFF. The CDR3 nucleotides read TGTGCCAGCAGTGAATCGACCTTGAACACTGAAGCTTTCTTT.

This clonotype came up many times. This chain uses TRBV7-8 with TRBJ2-3; 13 bases are a match to TRBD2. This CDR3 region has 18 residues. Germline values: CDR1 SGHVS, CDR2 FQNEAQ. V was clipped by 5 bases and J by 4 bases; unmatched bases: 12. In nucleotides, the CDR3 is TGTGCCAGCAGCCCAGGACTAGCGGGGGCCTTTTACGCAGATACGCAGTATTTT. Translation gives CASSPGLAGAFYADTQYF.

V is TRBV28 and J is TRBJ2-1; unclear D gene. CDR1 is MDHEN and CDR2 is SYDVKM in the germline V gene. This CDR3 contains 17 residues. The V end lost 3 bases, the J end lost 2 bases, and 17 bases lay between the germline ends. The CDR3 region is CASSFRLHSSAYNEQFF. The CDR3 DNA sequence: TGTGCCAGCAGTTTCCGCCTTCACAGCTCAGCCTACAATGAGCAGTTCTTC.

The CDR3 protein is CASSLEGDEKLFF. CDR3 DNA: TGTGCCAGCAGCTTAGAGGGGGACGAAAAACTGTTTTTT. The rearrangement uses TRBV7-9 and TRBJ1-4, with D perhaps TRBD1 (6 bases). The germline V gene encodes CDR1 SEHNR and CDR2 FQNEAQ (reference sequence). CDR3 length: 13 residues. V was shortened by 1 base and J by 8 bases, with 8 bases between the two germline ends. The whole variable domain, remainder taken from reference TRBV7-9 and TRBJ1-4, is DTGVSQNPRHKITKRGQNVTFRCDPISEHNRLYWYRQTLGQGPEFLTYFQNEAQLEKSRLLSDRFSAERPKGSFSTLEIQRTEQGDSAMYLCASSLEGDEKLFFGSGTQLSVL.

This clonotype has ten or more counts. In DNA, the CDR3 is TGTGCCATCAGTGAGTCATGGGGAAATCAGCCCCAGCATTTT. Translation gives CAISESWGNQPQHF. The chain has TRBV10-3 and TRBJ1-5; D remains unclear. Germline assignment: CDR1 ENHRY and CDR2 SYGVKD. V was pared by 0 bases and J by 4 bases, with 7 bases between. The CDR3 loop spans 14 amino acids.

This clonotype was seen ten or more times. The CDR3 region has the DNA TGTGCCAGCAGTTTAACCCAACGGAGTGAAGGGACAGATACGCAGTATTTT. Translating gives CASSLTQRSEGTDTQYF. This rearrangement joins TRBV27 to TRBJ2-3; D gene unclear. CDR3 length: 17 amino acids. V shed 2 bases and J shed 3 bases, with 18 bases lying between them. Germline V gene data show CDR1 as MNHEY and CDR2 as SMNVEV (reference sequence).

This clonotype has a handful of counts. J is TRBJ2-1 and V is TRBV27; 10 nucleotides match TRBD1. The germline CDR1 and CDR2 sequences are MNHEY and SMNVEV (reference sequence). V lost 5 bases to trimming and J lost 8 bases; unmatched junction nucleotides: 9. The length of the CDR3 is 15 residues. CDR3: CASSPRDRGGDEQFF. CDR3 in DNA: TGTGCCAGCAGTCCGAGGGACAGGGGAGGGGATGAGCAGTTCTTC.

In this sample, this clonotype turned up many times. The genes are TRBV6-8 and TRBJ2-7; 9 bases agree with TRBD1. Germline-derived CDR1 and CDR2 are MNHGY and SAAAGT. Trimming took 2 bases from V and 3 from J; bases not matched to a gene: 5. There are 15 residues in the CDR3. In DNA, the CDR3 is TGTGCCAGCAGTTACCCGGGACAGGGCTACTACGAGCAGTACTTC. It is translated as CASSYPGQGYYEQYF.

CDR3 residues: CASSQGRRKLFF. The DNA for the CDR3 is TGTGCCAGCAGCCAAGGGAGACGAAAACTGTTTTTT. The chain recombines TRBV14 with TRBJ1-4; unclear D gene. Deletions cut 1 base from V and 10 bases from J, with 7 bases between. The CDR3 runs to 12 residues. The germline V gene encodes CDR1 SGHDN and CDR2 FVKESK.

This clonotype was picked up a small number of times. The J gene is TRBJ1-5, the V gene TRBV6-5; TRBD1 matches 9 bases. Germline CDR1 MNHEY, CDR2 SVGAGI. The V and J ends lost 5 bases and 6 bases, in that order; junction bases with no gene match: 5. The CDR3 is 14 residues long. CDR3: CASSQTGGVQPQHF. Here the CDR3 DNA reads TGTGCCAGCAGTCAAACAGGGGGCGTTCAGCCCCAGCATTTT.

This clonotype was seen many times. The chain joins TRBV27 to TRBJ2-3; D not resolved. The length of the CDR3 is 12 residues. Trimming left V 5 bases short and J 4 bases short, with 7 bases between. The germline V gene has CDR1 MNHEY and CDR2 SMNVEV (reference sequence). CDR3: CASSARSDTQYF. The CDR3 coding sequence is TGTGCCAGCAGTGCCCGGTCAGATACGCAGTATTTT.

This clonotype showed up many times. The chain joins TRBV12-3 or TRBV12-4 to TRBJ1-1; 10 bases are shared with TRBD1. CDR3 length equals 16 residues. The J segment lost 4 bases and the V segment lost 3 bases, leaving 8 bases of the junction unmatched. The CDR3 protein is CASSFRDRGGPTEAFF. The CDR3 region has the DNA TGTGCCAGCAGTTTCCGGGACAGGGGAGGACCCACTGAAGCTTTCTTT.

The rearrangement joins TRBV2 to TRBJ1-2; the D gene is possibly TRBD1 (5 bases). Trimming pared 8 bases from V and 5 bases from J, leaving 12 bases between. Germline assignment: CDR1 SNHLY and CDR2 FYNNEI. The CDR3 length is 12 residues. The CDR3 DNA reads as TGTGCCAGCGTTGAGGGGTTATATGGCTACACCTTC. Translated, it gives CASVEGLYGYTF.